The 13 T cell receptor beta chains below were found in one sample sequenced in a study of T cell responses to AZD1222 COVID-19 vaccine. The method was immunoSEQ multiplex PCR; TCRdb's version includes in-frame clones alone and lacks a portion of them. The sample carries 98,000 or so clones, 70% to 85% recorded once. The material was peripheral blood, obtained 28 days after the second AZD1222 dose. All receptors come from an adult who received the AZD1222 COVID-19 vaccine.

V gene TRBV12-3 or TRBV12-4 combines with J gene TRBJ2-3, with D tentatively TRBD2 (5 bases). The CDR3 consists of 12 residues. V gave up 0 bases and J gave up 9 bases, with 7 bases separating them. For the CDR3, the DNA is TGTGCCAGCAGTTTAGCCGGGAAGACGCAGTATTTT. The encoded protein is CASSLAGKTQYF.

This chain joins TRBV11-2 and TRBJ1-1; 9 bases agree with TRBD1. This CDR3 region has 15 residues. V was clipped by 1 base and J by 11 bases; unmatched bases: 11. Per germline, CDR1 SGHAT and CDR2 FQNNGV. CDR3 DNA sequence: TGTGCCAGCAGCTTAGCTATCGGGACAGGGAGTTGGGCTTTCTTT. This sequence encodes CASSLAIGTGSWAFF.

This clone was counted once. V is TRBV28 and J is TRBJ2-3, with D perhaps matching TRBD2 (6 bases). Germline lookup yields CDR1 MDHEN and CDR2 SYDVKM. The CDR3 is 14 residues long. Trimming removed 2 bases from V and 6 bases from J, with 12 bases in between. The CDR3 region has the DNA TGTGCCAGCAGTTTAGGTCAGGCGGGGGATACGCAGTATTTT. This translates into CASSLGQAGDTQYF.

This CDR3 is CASQISYNSPLHF. The CDR3 DNA sequence: TGTGCCAGCCAAATTTCCTATAATTCACCCCTCCACTTT. The gene calls are TRBV2 and TRBJ1-6; no clear D. The CDR3 spans 13 residues. The germline V gene has CDR1 SNHLY and CDR2 FYNNEI. The ends were cut back, 8 bases at V and 1 base at J, with 6 bases in the middle. The full variable domain, rest sourced from reference TRBV2 and TRBJ1-6, is EPEVTQTPSHQVTQMGQEVILRCVPISNHLYFYWYRQILGQKVEFLVSFYNNEISEKSEIFDDQFSVERPDGSNFTLKIRSTKLEDSAMYFCASQISYNSPLHFGNGTRLTVT.

The CDR3, as DNA: TGCGCCAGCAGCCAAGGAAGGGGGATCGGCACTGAAGCTTTCTTT. Encoded protein: CASSQGRGIGTEAFF. This rearrangement joins TRBV4-1 to TRBJ1-1, with D perhaps matching TRBD1 (6 bases). The CDR3 is 15 amino acids. V was pared by 1 base and J by 4 bases, with 13 bases between. CDR1 MGHRA and CDR2 YSYEKL come from the germline V gene.

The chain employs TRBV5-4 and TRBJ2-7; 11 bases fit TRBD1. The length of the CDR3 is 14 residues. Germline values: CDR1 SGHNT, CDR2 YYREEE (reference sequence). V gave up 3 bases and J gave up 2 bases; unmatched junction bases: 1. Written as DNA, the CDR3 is TGTGCCAGCAGCTCGGGACAGGGGGCCTACGAGCAGTACTTC. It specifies CASSSGQGAYEQYF. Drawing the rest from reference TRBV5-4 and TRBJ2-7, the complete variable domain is ETGVTQSPTHLIKTRGQQVTLRCSSQSGHNTVSWYQQALGQGPQFIFQYYREEENGRGNFPPRFSGLQFPNYSSELNVNALELDDSALYLCASSSGQGAYEQYFGPGTRLTVT.

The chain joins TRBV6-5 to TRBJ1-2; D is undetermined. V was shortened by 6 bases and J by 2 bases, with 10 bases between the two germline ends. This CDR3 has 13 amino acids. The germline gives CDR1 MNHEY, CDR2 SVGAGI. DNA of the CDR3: TGTGCCAGCAGAAGTCTTTCAAACTATGGCTACACCTTC. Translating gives CASRSLSNYGYTF.

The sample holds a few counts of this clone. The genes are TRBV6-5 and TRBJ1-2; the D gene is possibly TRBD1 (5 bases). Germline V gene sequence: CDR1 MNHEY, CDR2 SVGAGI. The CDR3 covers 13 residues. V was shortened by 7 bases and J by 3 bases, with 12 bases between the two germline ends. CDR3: CASNPLGHYGYTF. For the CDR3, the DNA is TGTGCCAGCAACCCCCTGGGGCACTATGGCTACACCTTC.

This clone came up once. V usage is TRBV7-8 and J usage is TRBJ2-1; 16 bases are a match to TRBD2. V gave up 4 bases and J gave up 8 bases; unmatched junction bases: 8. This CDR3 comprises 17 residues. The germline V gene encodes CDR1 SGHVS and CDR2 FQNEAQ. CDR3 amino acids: CASSSRPGTSGGDEQFF. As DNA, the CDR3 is TGTGCCAGCAGCTCACGTCCGGGGACTAGCGGGGGGGATGAGCAGTTCTTC.

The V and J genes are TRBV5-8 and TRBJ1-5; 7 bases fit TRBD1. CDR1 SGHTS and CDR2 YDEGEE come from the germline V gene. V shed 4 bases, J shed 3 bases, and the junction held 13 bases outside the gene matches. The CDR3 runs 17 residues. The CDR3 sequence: CASSLTGDSQSNQPQHF. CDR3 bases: TGTGCCAGCAGCCTCACGGGGGACAGTCAATCCAATCAGCCCCAGCATTTT.

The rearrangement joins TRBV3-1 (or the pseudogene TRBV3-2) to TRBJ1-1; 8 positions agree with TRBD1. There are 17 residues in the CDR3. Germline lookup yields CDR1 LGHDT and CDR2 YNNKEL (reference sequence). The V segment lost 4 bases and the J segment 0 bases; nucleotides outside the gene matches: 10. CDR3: CASSPWRDRGLNTEAFF. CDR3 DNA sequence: TGTGCCAGCAGCCCATGGAGAGACAGGGGCTTGAACACTGAAGCTTTCTTT.

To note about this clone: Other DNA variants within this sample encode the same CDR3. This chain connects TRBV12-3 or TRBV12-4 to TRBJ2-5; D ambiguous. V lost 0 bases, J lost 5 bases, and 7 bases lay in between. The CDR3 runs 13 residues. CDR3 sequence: CASSLALEETQYF. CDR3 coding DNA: TGTGCCAGCAGTTTAGCCCTCGAGGAGACCCAGTACTTC.

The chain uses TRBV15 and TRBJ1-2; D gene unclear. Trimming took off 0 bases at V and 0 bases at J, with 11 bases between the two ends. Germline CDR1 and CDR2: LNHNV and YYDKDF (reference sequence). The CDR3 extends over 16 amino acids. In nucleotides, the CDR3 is TGTGCCACCAGCAGAGACTTCAGAGCCCCTAACTATGGCTACACCTTC. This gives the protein CATSRDFRAPNYGYTF.